This T cell receptor (beta chain) was captured in a study of cytomegalovirus exposure and HLA in healthy donors. Turning to the study itself: The 110 million or so unique TCR beta sequences, from roughly 170 million T cells, were found by an earlier analysis.

Use of 60 Vbeta and 13 Jbeta primers characterized the PCR. Repertoires were generated with immunoSEQ multiplex PCR, while TCRdb's copy carries only in-frame clones and drops some. The table includes around 190,000 clones, approximately 80% detected once. As concerns this clone: The antigen remains unidentified.

Whole-study findings and limits: For most TCR beta V segments, an earlier analysis put the productive rate at about 90% or about 30% of the time. By a later analysis, the bulk of CMV-associated TCR beta chains appeared HLA-restricted. Equally common other TCR beta chains were less clonally expanded than HLA-associated ones, a later analysis found.

Germline CDR1 SGHRS, CDR2 YFSETQ. This CDR3 is 16 amino acids long. V was shortened by 4 bases and J by 2 bases, with 18 bases between the two germline ends. The J gene is TRBJ1-2, the V gene TRBV5-1; the D gene is possibly TRBD1 (5 bases). This receptor was obtained from a woman aged 30 to 39 in good health and CMV-seronegative. Sequencing input: PBMCs. The CDR3 nucleotides are TGCGCCAGCAGCCCTGACAGCGAAACCAGAAACTATGGCTACACCTTC. Translating gives CASSPDSETRNYGYTF.